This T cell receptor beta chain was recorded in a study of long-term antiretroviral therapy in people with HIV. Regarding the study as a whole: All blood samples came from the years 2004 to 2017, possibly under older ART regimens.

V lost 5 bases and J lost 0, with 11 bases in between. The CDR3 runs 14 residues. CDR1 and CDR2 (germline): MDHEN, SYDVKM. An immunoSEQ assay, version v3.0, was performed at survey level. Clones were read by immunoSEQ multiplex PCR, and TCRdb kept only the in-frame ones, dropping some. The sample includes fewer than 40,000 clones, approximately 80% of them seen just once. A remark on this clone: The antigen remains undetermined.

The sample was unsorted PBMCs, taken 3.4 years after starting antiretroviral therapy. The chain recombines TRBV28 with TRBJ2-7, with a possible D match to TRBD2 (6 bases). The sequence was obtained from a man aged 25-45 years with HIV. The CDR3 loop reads CASSPAGSSYEQYF. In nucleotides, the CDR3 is TGTGCCAGCAGTCCAGCGGGTTCCTCCTACGAGCAGTACTTC. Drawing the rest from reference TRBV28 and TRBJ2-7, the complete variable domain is DVKVTQSSRYLVKRTGEKVFLECVQDMDHENMFWYRQDPGLGLRLIYFSYDVKMKEKGDIPEGYSVSREKKERFSLILESASTNQTSMYLCASSPAGSSYEQYFGPGTRLTVT.